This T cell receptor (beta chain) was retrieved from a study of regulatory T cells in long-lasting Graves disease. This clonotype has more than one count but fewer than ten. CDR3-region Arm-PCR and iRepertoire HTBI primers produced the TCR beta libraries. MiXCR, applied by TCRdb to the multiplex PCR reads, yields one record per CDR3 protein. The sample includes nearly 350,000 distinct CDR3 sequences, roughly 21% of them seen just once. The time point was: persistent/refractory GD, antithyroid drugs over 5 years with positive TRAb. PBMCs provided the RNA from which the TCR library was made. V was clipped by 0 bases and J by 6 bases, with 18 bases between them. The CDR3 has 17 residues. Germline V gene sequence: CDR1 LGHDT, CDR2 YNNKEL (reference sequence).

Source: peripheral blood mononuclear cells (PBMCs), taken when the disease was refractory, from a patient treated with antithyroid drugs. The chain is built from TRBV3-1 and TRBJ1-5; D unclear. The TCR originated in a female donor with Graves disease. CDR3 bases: TGTGCCAGCAGCCAAGAGCTTCCAGGATCCCTGGGTCAGCCCCAGCATTTT. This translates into CASSQELPGSLGQPQHF. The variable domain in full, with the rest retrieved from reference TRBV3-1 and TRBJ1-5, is DTAVSQTPKYLVTQMGNDKSIKCEQNLGHDTMYWYKQDSKKFLKIMFSYNNKELIINETVPNRFSPKSPDKAHLNLHINSLELGDSAVYFCASSQELPGSLGQPQHFGDGTRLSIL.